The source of this TCR beta chain is a study of blood T cells in healthy people across ages. Total RNA was extracted at no less than 5.5 micrograms per sample. V lost 1 base, J lost 3 bases, and 6 bases stayed unmatched. CDR3 length: 17 residues. In germline, CDR1 is SEHNR, CDR2 FQNEAQ (reference sequence). The use of a sample-barcoded 5' primer and a J-beta primer mix characterized a second PCR of roughly 6 to 11 cycles. CDR3-containing paired-end reads numbered at least 2.5 million in each sample. From the 5' RACE reads, TCRdb called clonotypes with MiXCR, one entry per CDR3 protein. The sample has roughly 720,000 distinct CDR3 sequences; 40% to 65% are singletons.

Input material: blood. The genes are TRBV7-9 and TRBJ2-2; 9 bases line up with TRBD2. The TCR comes from a man aged 80 or over in good health. In nucleotides, the CDR3 is TGTGCCAGCAGCTTAGGCGGACTAGCGAGTGACACCGGGGAGCTGTTTTTT. This encodes CASSLGGLASDTGELFF.